This TCR beta chain was retrieved from a study of identical twins. Study-level points and caveats: Fewer insertions were carried by abundant cord blood beta clonotypes, but none was seen in memory repertoires.

Of note for this clonotype: Its antigen is currently unknown.

TCRdb itself ran the 5' RACE reads through MiXCR, one entry per CDR3 protein. Of 460,000 or so distinct CDR3 sequences listed, approximately 14% are singletons. V dropped 5 bases and J dropped 4; count of bases not matched to a gene: 5. The CDR3 is 15 amino acids. Germline CDR1 is SGHTA and CDR2 is FQGTGA. The same sample was also studied in work on yellow fever vaccine responses in identical twins. That study reports: The T cell response to vaccination in identical twins was reportedly partly convergent and partly personalized.

The sample was CD4+ T cells sorted from blood. The TCR was taken from a woman aged 18-35 years in good health. The gene calls are TRBV7-3 and TRBJ2-2; TRBD1 agrees at 9 bases. DNA of the CDR3: TGTGCCAGCAGCCGCCCGGGACAGGGCACCGGGGAGCTGTTTTTT. It codes for CASSRPGQGTGELFF.